The source of this TCR beta chain is a study of T cells in Graves' hyperthyroidism and ophthalmopathy. Study-wide context: Sampling of peripheral blood happened at initial diagnosis, prior to any treatment. Findings and limits, study-wide: With a median lead of around 5.9 months before onset, the model predicted ophthalmopathy.

What was amplified from RNA transcripts were TCR beta CDR3 regions. With the HTBI primer set, the TCR CDR3 went through a first round of RT-PCR. TCRdb re-called the multiplex PCR reads through MiXCR, storing one row per CDR3 protein. The data contain around 250,000 distinct CDR3 sequences, about 14% of them singletons. Patients aged 18 to 65 had newly diagnosed hyperthyroidism lasting under 2 months. Roughly 9.1 ml of fresh peripheral blood supplied the PBMCs. This clonotype was detected ten times or more. The antigen is unknown. The V segment lost 6 bases and the J segment 6 bases; nucleotides outside the gene matches: 7. This CDR3 is 13 amino acids long. The germline V gene has CDR1 SNHLY and CDR2 FYNNEI.

The sequencing sample was made of blood. This sequence originates from a woman between 40 and 50 years old with Graves' hyperthyroidism that later progressed to Graves' ophthalmopathy. The rearrangement links TRBV2 to TRBJ1-1; 7 bases line up with TRBD1. The CDR3 region is CASRGGTVSEAFF. The CDR3 DNA follows: TGTGCCAGCAGGGGTGGGACAGTCTCTGAAGCTTTCTTT.